This is a list of T cell receptor beta chains from one sample in a study of OX40 agonist ivuxolimab in advanced cancers. Method: immunoSEQ multiplex PCR; TCRdb's copy keeps in-frame clones and lacks some. The top ten clones hold approximately 2.4% of a sample with about 77,000 clones, under 90% of them seen once. Here the sequenced sample was CD4+ or CD8+ T cells sorted from blood, taken in a trial of the OX40 agonist ivuxolimab. These receptors were obtained from an adult with an advanced solid tumor such as melanoma, head and neck, liver or kidney cancer. CDR3s include the opening cysteine and the closing phenylalanine or tryptophan. D genes are given only for firm matches. Expanded clones are given a class, and other clones once, few, many or no size at all.

j_call v_call clone_size d_call cdr3_nt cdr3_aa
TRBJ2-3 TRBV10-1 NA NA TGCGCCAGCAGTGATTCGACATCCACAGATACGCAGTATTTT CASSDSTSTDTQYF
TRBJ2-7 TRBV4-2 NA NA TGTGCCAGCAGCCAAGACCAGGGTAATTCCTACGAGCAGTACTTC CASSQDQGNSYEQYF
TRBJ2-2 TRBV28 NA NA TGTGCCAGCAGTTCGTCTTACACCGGGGAGCTGTTTTTT CASSSSYTGELFF
TRBJ2-1 TRBV6-1 NA TRBD1 TGTGCCAGCAGTGTCAGGACAGGGGGCTACAATGAGCAGTTCTTC CASSVRTGGYNEQFF
TRBJ2-5 TRBV4-2 NA TRBD1 TGTGCCAGCAGCCAGCCGACAGGGGGAAAGACCCAGTACTTC CASSQPTGGKTQYF
TRBJ1-2 TRBV2 NA NA TGTGCCAGCAGCGTGGAGAACTATGGCTACACCTTC CASSVENYGYTF
TRBJ1-2 TRBV19 NA NA TGTGCCACCCAACGGTTCTATGGCTACACCTTC CATQRFYGYTF
TRBJ2-1 TRBV28 NA NA TGTGCCAGCAGTTACGGGGAGAGTGAGCAGTTCTTC CASSYGESEQFF
TRBJ2-1 TRBV5-4 NA TRBD2 TGTGCCAGCAGCTTTTTCGCGGGAGGGAACAATGAGCAGTTCTTC CASSFFAGGNNEQFF
TRBJ1-1 TRBV5-1 few NA TGCGCCAGCAGCTTGTCAGGGGTAGACACTGAAGCTTTCTTT CASSLSGVDTEAFF
TRBJ1-2 TRBV6-1 few TRBD1 TGTGCCAGCAGTCAGCGGACAGGGGGAAGCTATGGCTACACCTTC CASSQRTGGSYGYTF
TRBJ2-1 TRBV19 NA TRBD1 TGTGCCAGTAGGACAGGGTTCTCCTACAATGAGCAGTTCTTC CASRTGFSYNEQFF
TRBJ1-1 TRBV6-6 NA NA TGTGCCAGCACCATAAACGGACCTCAAAGGGGTGAAGCTTTCTTT CASTINGPQRGEAFF
TRBJ2-1 TRBV11-2 NA TRBD2 TGTGCCAGCAGCCACTGGACTAGCGAGCAGTTCTTC CASSHWTSEQFF
TRBJ1-1 TRBV18 NA NA TGTGCCAGCTCACCACGACAGCTGGGTTGGACTGAAGCTTTCTTT CASSPRQLGWTEAFF
TRBJ2-2 TRBV15 NA NA TGTGCCACCAGCAGAGACGGGGCGTTAATTAACACCGGGGAGCTGTTTTTT CATSRDGALINTGELFF
TRBJ1-2 TRBV15 NA TRBD1 TGTGCCACCAGCAGAGCTGCCGGGACAGGGGGTGGCTACACCTTC CATSRAAGTGGGYTF
TRBJ1-1 TRBV5-1 NA NA TGCGCCAGCAGCTTGGCCTATAAGAAACTTGAAGCTTTCTTT CASSLAYKKLEAFF
TRBJ2-1 TRBV6-6 NA NA TGTGCCAGCAGTCCCCTCAATGAGCAGTTCTTC CASSPLNEQFF
TRBJ1-5 TRBV6-5 NA NA TGTGCCAGCAGTTACTCCCGAGGGCTAAATCAGCCCCAGCATTTT CASSYSRGLNQPQHF
TRBJ2-1 TRBV4-1 NA NA TGCGCCAGCAGCCAGTGGGGCCCCCACAATGAGCAGTTCTTC CASSQWGPHNEQFF
TRBJ2-1 TRBV9 NA NA TGTGCCAGCAGCCCCACGGTCGGTCGGGAGCAGTTCTTC CASSPTVGREQFF
TRBJ1-5 TRBV4-2 NA NA TGTGCCAGCAGCCAAGATGTGCAGGGGAGGGATCAGCCCCAGCATTTT CASSQDVQGRDQPQHF
TRBJ1-5 TRBV15 NA NA TGTGCCACCAGCAGATTTACCGGAGGCGGCAATCAGCCCCAGCATTTT CATSRFTGGGNQPQHF
TRBJ1-5 TRBV11-2 few NA TGTGCCAGCAGCCCGGCGGGCAATCAGCCCCAGCATTTT CASSPAGNQPQHF
TRBJ1-1 TRBV6-6 NA TRBD1 TGTGCCAGCAGTTACTCGGACAGGGACACTGAAGCTTTCTTT CASSYSDRDTEAFF
TRBJ1-5 TRBV7-9 NA NA TGTGCCAGCAGCTCAATGCAGGATCAGCCCCAGCATTTT CASSSMQDQPQHF
TRBJ2-3 TRBV9 NA TRBD2 TGTGCCAGCAGCCCAAGAGGACTAGAAGGCGTAGAACAGTATTTT CASSPRGLEGVEQYF